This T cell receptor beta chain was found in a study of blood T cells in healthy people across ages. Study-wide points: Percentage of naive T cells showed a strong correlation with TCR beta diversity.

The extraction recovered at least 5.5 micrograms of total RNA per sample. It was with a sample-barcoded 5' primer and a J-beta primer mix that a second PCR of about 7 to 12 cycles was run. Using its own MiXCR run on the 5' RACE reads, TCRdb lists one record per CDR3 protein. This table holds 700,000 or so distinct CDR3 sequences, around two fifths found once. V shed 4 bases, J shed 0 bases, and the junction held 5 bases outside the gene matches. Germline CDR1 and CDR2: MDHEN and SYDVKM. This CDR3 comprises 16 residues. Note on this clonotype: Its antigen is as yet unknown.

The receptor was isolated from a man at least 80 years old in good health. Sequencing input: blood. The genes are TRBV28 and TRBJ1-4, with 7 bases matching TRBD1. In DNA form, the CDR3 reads TGTGCCAGCAGTTCCTACAGGGGAGCAACTAATGAAAAACTGTTTTTT. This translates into CASSSYRGATNEKLFF.